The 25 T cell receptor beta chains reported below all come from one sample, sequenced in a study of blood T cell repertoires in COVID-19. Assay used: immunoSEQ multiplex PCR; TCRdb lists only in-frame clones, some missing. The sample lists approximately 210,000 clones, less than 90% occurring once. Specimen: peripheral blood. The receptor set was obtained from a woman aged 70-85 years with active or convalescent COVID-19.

The CDR3 coding sequence is TGTGCCAGCATCCCCCACCCCGGGAGGGACAATGAGCAGTTCTTC. As protein: CASIPHPGRDNEQFF. The V call is TRBV5-4, the J call TRBJ2-1; 8 nucleotides agree with TRBD2. Germline lookup yields CDR1 SGHNT and CDR2 YYREEE (reference sequence). With 6 bases clipped from V and 5 bases from J, the junction kept 10 bases outside the gene matches. The CDR3 spans 15 residues.

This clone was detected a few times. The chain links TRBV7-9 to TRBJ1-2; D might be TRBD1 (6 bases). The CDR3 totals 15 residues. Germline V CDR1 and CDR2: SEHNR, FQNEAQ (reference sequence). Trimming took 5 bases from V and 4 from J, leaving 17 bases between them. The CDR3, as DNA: TGTGCCAGCAGCCTGGCGGGGGGCCATAGCTATGGCTACACCTTC. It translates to CASSLAGGHSYGYTF.

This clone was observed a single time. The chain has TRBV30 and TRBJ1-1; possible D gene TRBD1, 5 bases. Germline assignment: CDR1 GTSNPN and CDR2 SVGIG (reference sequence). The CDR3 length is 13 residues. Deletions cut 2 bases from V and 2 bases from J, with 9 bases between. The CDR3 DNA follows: TGTGCCTGGAGTAGGACAACTAACACTGAAGCTTTCTTT. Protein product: CAWSRTTNTEAFF.

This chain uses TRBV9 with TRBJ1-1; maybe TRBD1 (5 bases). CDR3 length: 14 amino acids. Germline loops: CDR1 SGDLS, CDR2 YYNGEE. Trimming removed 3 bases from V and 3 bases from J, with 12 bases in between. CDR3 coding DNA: TGTGCCAGCAGCGAGACAGCGGGGGACACTGAAGCTTTCTTT. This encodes CASSETAGDTEAFF. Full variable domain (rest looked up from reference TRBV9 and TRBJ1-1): DSGVTQTPKHLITATGQRVTLRCSPRSGDLSVYWYQQSLDQGLQFLIQYYNGEERAKGNILERFSAQQFPDLHSELNLSSLELGDSALYFCASSETAGDTEAFFGQGTRLTVV.

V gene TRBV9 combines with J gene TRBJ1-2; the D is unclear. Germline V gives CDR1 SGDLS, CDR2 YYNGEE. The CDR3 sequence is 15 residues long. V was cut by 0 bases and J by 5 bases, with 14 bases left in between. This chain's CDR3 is CASSVVGKSWYGYTF. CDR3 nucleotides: TGTGCCAGCAGCGTAGTCGGTAAGAGCTGGTATGGCTACACCTTC.

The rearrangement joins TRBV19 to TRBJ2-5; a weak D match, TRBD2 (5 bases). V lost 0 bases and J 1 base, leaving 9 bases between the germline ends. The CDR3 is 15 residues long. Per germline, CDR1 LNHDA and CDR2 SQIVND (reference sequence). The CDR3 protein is CASSIDPGSQETQYF. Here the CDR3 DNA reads TGTGCCAGTAGTATAGATCCGGGGAGCCAAGAGACCCAGTACTTC.

CDR3 sequence: CASSYAGPGYEQYF. As DNA, the CDR3 is TGTGCCAGCAGTTACGCAGGGCCGGGCTACGAGCAGTACTTC. The chain recombines TRBV6-5 with TRBJ2-7; a weak D match, TRBD1 (5 bases). Germline CDR1 MNHEY, CDR2 SVGAGI. This CDR3 has 14 residues. Trimming took off 2 bases at V and 3 bases at J, with 11 bases between the two ends.

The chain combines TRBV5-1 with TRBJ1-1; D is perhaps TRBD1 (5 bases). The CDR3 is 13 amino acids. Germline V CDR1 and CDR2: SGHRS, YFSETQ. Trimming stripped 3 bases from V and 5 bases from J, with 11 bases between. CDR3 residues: CASSSEGFTEAFF. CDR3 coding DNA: TGCGCCAGCAGCTCGGAGGGGTTTACTGAAGCTTTCTTT.

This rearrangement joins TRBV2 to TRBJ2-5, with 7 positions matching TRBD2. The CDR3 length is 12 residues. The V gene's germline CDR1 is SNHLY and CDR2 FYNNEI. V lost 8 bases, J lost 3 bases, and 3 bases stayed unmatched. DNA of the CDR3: TGTGCCAGCCAGCGGGACGAAGAGACCCAGTACTTC. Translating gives CASQRDEETQYF. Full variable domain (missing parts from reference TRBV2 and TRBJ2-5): EPEVTQTPSHQVTQMGQEVILRCVPISNHLYFYWYRQILGQKVEFLVSFYNNEISEKSEIFDDQFSVERPDGSNFTLKIRSTKLEDSAMYFCASQRDEETQYFGPGTRLLVL.

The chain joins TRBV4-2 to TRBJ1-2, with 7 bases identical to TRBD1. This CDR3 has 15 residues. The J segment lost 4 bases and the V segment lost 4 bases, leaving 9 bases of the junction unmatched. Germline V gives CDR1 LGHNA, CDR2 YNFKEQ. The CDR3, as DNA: TGTGCCAGCAGCCGAAATACAGGGGACCCCTATGGCTACACCTTC. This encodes CASSRNTGDPYGYTF.

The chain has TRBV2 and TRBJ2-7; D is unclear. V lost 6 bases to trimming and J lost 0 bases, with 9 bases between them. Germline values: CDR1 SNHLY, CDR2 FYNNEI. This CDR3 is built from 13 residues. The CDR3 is CASRTPSSYEQYF. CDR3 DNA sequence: TGTGCCAGCAGAACCCCTAGCTCCTACGAGCAGTACTTC.

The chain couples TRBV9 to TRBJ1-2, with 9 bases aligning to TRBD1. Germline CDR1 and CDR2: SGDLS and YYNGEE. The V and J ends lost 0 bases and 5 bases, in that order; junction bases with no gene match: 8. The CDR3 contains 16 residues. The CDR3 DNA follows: TGTGCCAGCAGCGTAGTCCCTGACAGGGGGACTTATGGCTACACCTTC. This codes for CASSVVPDRGTYGYTF.

The CDR3 DNA is TGTGCCAGCAGCAAACAACCCTACGGGAGTGGCTACACCTTC. It specifies CASSKQPYGSGYTF. This chain connects TRBV21-1 to TRBJ1-2. TRBV21-1 is a recognized pseudogene. CDR3 length: 14 amino acids.

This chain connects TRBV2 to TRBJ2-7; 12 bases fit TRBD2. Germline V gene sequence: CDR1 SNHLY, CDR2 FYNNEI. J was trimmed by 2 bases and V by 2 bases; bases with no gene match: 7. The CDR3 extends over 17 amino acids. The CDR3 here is CASSEWSGLAGPYEQYF. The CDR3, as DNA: TGTGCCAGCAGTGAATGGTCAGGACTAGCGGGGCCCTACGAGCAGTACTTC.

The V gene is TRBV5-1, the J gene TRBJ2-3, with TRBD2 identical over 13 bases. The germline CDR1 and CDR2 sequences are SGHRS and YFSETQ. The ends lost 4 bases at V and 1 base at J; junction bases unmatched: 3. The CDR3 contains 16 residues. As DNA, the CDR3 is TGCGCCAGCAGCAATGGACTAGCGGGGGGCACAGATACGCAGTATTTT. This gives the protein CASSNGLAGGTDTQYF.

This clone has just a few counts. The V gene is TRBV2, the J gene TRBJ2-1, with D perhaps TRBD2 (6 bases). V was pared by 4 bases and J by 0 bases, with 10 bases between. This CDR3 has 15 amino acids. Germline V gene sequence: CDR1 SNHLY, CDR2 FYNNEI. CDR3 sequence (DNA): TGTGCCAGCAGTGTAAATAGCGGCTCCTACAATGAGCAGTTCTTC. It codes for CASSVNSGSYNEQFF.

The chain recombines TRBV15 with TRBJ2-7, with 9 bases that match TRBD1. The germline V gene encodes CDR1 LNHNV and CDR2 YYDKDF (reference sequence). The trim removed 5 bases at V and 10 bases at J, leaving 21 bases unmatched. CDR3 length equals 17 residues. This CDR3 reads CATSSEKPAAQGADQYF. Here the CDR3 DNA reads TGTGCCACCAGCTCGGAAAAACCGGCCGCACAGGGGGCGGACCAGTACTTC.

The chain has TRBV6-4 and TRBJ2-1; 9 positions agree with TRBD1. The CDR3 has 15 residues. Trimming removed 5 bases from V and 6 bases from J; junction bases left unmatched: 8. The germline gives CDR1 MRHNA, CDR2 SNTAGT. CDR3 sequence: CASSKAGQGFNEQFF. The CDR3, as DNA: TGTGCCAGCAGTAAGGCGGGACAGGGCTTCAATGAGCAGTTCTTC.

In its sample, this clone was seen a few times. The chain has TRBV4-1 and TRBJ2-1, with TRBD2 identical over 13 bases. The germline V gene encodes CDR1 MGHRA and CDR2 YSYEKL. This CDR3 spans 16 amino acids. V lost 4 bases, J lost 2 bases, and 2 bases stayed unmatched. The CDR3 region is CASSPTSGGTYNEQFF. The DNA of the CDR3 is TGCGCCAGCAGCCCGACTAGCGGGGGGACCTACAATGAGCAGTTCTTC.

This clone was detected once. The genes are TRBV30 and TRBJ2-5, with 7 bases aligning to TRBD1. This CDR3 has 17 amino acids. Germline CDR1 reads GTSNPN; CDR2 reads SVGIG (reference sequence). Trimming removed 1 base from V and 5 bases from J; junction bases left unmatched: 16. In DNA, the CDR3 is TGTGCCTGGAGTGAAGGGGTAACGAGGGGGCGCGGGGAGACCCAGTACTTC. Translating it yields CAWSEGVTRGRGETQYF.

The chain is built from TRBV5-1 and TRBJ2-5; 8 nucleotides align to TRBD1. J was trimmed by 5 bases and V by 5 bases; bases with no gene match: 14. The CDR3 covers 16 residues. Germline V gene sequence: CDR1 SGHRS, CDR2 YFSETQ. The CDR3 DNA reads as TGCGCCAGCAGTCAGGGGGCGGGCTCCCAAGGGGAGACCCAGTACTTC. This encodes CASSQGAGSQGETQYF.

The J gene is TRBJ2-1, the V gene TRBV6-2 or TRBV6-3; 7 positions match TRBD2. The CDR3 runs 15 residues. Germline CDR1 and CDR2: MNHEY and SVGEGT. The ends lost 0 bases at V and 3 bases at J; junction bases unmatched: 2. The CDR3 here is CASSYSSGDYNEQFF. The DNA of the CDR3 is TGTGCCAGCAGTTACTCGAGCGGGGACTACAATGAGCAGTTCTTC.

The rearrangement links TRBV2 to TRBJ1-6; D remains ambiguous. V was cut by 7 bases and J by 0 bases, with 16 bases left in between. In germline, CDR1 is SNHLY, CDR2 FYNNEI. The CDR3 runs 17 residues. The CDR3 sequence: CASTLEGPSSYNSPLHF. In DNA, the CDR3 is TGTGCCAGCACCTTGGAGGGCCCGAGCTCCTATAATTCACCCCTCCACTTT.

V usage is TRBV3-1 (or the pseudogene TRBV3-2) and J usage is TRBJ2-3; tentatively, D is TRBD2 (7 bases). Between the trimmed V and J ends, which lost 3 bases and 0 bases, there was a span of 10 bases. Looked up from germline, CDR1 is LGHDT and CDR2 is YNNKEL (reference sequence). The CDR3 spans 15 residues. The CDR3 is CASSQGGPSTDTQYF. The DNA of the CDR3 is TGTGCCAGCAGCCAGGGGGGGCCTAGCACAGATACGCAGTATTTT.

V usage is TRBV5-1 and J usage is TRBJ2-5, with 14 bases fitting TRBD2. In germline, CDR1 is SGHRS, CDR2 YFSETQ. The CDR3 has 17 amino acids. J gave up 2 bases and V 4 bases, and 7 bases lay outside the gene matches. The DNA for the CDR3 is TGCGCCAGCAGCCCAGGACTAGCGGGAGGTGTTCAAGAGACCCAGTACTTC. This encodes CASSPGLAGGVQETQYF.